This TCR beta chain came from a study (dated by TCRdb to about 2017). Study-wide context: Sequence and structural analyses were applied in the study to characterize human CD8+ TCR repertoires that recognize immunodominant viral antigens.

Details on this clonotype: Its antigen specificity is not known. No much larger clone exists at a distance of one base, and base qualities are not known.

Taken from the germline V gene, the CDR1 and CDR2 loops are SGDLS and YYNGEE. The junction carries 6 bases between V and J, which are trimmed by 0 bases and 4 bases respectively. Counted from cysteine to phenylalanine, this CDR3 has 13 amino acids. Of all the DNA, just the CDR3 is kept, 39 bases in frame from base 1. Sequencing instrument: Illumina HiSeq 2500. The public reads were quality trimmed at Q25 with fastp and then assembled into clones with MiXCR by TCRdb, keeping productive beta chains. Each CDR3 protein appears once, grouped with its most common genes and DNA. Present in this sample are about 1,400 distinct CDR3 sequences, approximately 20% of which were seen just once. Roughly 17% of the sample lies in the top ten. The study at large found these results: Reports indicated that CD8+ TCR repertoires specific to different immunodominant viral antigens were highly diverse and distinct from one another.

The rearrangement joined TRBV9 to TRBJ2-3; the D gene cannot be resolved reliably. The sample consisted of CD8+ T cells (not recorded whether cultured). This TCR was recovered from a female donor. In nucleotides, the sequence is TGTGCCAGCAGCGTAGGGTCCCCAGATACGCAGTATTTT. It translates to CASSVGSPDTQYF.